A single sample gave rise to the 4 T cell receptor beta chains below, sequenced in a study of T cell changes during pregnancy in multiple sclerosis. Only in-frame clones appear in the TCRdb table, and some are missing; sequencing was by immunoSEQ multiplex PCR. The sample lists around 45,000 clones; roughly 90% were seen once. The sequencing used CD4+ T cells from peripheral blood mononuclear cells, collected in the third trimester of pregnancy. The receptors come from a female donor with multiple sclerosis, enrolled in a pregnancy study.

The J gene is TRBJ1-2, the V gene TRBV6-5; D is undetermined. From germline, CDR1 is MNHEY and CDR2 SVGAGI. V lost 5 bases, J lost 3 bases, and 7 bases lay in between. The CDR3 has 12 residues. The CDR3 region is CASSPGDYGYTF. The CDR3 nucleotides read TGTGCCAGCAGTCCAGGTGACTATGGCTACACCTTC.

The chain recombines TRBV6-5 with TRBJ2-3; 11 bases align to TRBD2. The CDR3 runs to 16 residues. Trimming at V came to 4 bases and at J to 4 bases, leaving 7 bases not matched to a gene. Germline CDR1 reads MNHEY; CDR2 reads SVGAGI. CDR3 loop: CASSFVLAGAPDTQYF. The DNA for the CDR3 is TGTGCCAGCAGTTTCGTACTAGCGGGAGCCCCAGATACGCAGTATTTT.

The chain carries TRBV19 and TRBJ1-5; 10 nucleotides agree with TRBD1. CDR1 is LNHDA, CDR2 SQIVND, per germline (reference sequence). This CDR3 comprises 14 residues. Trimming cost V 6 bases and J 5 bases; bases outside gene matches: 4. CDR3 DNA sequence: TGTGCCAGTAGGGGACAGGGGCAGGATCAGCCCCAGCATTTT. It codes for CASRGQGQDQPQHF.

The chain uses TRBV4-2 and TRBJ2-5; 7 bases fit TRBD2. Germline loops: CDR1 LGHNA, CDR2 YNFKEQ. V trimming: 4 bases; J trimming: 5 bases; junction bases outside the gene matches: 10. CDR3 length: 15 amino acids. Here the CDR3 DNA reads TGTGCCAGCAGCCCCCAGCGGGAAAAGGGGGAGACCCAGTACTTC. The encoded protein is CASSPQREKGETQYF.